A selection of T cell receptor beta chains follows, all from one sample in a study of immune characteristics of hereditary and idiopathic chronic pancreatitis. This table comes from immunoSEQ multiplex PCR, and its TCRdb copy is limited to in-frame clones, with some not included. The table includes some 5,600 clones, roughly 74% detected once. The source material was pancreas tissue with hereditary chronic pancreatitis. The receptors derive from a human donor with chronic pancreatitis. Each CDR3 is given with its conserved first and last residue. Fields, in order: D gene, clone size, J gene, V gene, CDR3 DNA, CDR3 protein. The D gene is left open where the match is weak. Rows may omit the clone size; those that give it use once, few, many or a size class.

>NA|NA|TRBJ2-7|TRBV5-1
TGCGCCAGCAGCGGGGACGGGCACTACGAGCAGTACTTC
CASSGDGHYEQYF
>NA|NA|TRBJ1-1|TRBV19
TGTGCCAGTTCCACAGGGCTGGGCACTGAAGCTTTCTTT
CASSTGLGTEAFF
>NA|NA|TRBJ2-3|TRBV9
TGTGCCAGCAGCGTAGCGGACCCAGATACGCAGTATTTT
CASSVADPDTQYF
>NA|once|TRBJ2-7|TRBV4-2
TGTGCCAGCAGCCAAGATAAGGGGACCGCAGGGTCCTACGAGCAGTACTTC
CASSQDKGTAGSYEQYF
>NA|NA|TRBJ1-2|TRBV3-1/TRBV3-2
TGTGCCAGCAGCCAAGGAGGGGACAAGGTCACCTTC
CASSQGGDKVTF
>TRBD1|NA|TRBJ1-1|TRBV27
TGTGCCAGCGCACAGGGGATGAACACTGAAGCTTTCTTT
CASAQGMNTEAFF
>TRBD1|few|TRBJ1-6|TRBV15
TGTGCCACCAGCAGAGAGACAGGGGGCTCACCCCTCCACTTT
CATSRETGGSPLHF
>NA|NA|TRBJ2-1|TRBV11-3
TGTGCCAGCAGCTTAGTAGGAAATGAGCAGTTCTTC
CASSLVGNEQFF
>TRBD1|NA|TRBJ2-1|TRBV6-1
TGTGCCAGCAGTGAAGTTACAGGGGGCAATGAGCAGTTCTTC
CASSEVTGGNEQFF
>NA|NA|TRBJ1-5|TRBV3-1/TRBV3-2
TGTGCCAGCAGGGAAAGAAGATACCCGGACCCGAGCAATCAGCCCCAGCATTTT
CASRERRYPDPSNQPQHF
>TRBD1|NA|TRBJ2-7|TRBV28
TGTGCCAGCAGTTTAATGGAACAGGGGGCGCGCGAGCAGTACTTC
CASSLMEQGAREQYF
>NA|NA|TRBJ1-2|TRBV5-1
TGCGCCAGCAGTATTGACAGTAACTATGGCTACACCTTC
CASSIDSNYGYTF
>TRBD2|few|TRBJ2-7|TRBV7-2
TGTGCCAGCAGCTTAGCAATTACTAGCGGGGGGGAAAAGCAGTACTTC
CASSLAITSGGEKQYF
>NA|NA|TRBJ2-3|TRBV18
TGTGCCAGCTCCCCAAAACCGGCAGATACGCAGTATTTT
CASSPKPADTQYF
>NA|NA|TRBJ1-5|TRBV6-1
TGTGCCAGCAGTGAAGACGGGGGGGGCATCGTTCCCCAGCATTTT
CASSEDGGGIVPQHF
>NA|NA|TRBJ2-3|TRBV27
TGTGCCAGCTTTACAGGGAGGGCAGATACGCAGTATTTT
CASFTGRADTQYF
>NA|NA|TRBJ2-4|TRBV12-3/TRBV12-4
TGTGCCAGCAGTTTCGGTGGCAAAAACATTCAGTACTTC
CASSFGGKNIQYF
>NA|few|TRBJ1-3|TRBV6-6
TGTGCCAGCACCTACCGAGGACAGAAACTTATGAGCTCTGGAAACACCATATATTTT
CASTYRGQKLMSSGNTIYF
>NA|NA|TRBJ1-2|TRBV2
TGTGCCAGAGGTATAGCGGTTTATGGCTACACCTTC
CARGIAVYGYTF
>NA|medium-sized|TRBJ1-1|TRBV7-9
TGCGCCGGAGGAGACACCATTGAAGCTTTCTTT
CAGGDTIEAFF
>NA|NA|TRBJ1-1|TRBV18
TGTGCCAGCTCACCACCAGGACATGAAGCTTTCTTT
CASSPPGHEAFF
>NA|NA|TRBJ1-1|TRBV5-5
TGTGCCAGCAGCTGGGGGCGGAACACTGAAGCTTTCTTT
CASSWGRNTEAFF
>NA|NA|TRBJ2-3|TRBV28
TGTGCCAGCAGTTTAAGGGGGGTTGTCAGTACAGATACGCAGTATTTT
CASSLRGVVSTDTQYF
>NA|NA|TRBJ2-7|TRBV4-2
TGTGCCAGCAGCCAAGATATCGTACGAGACGGACCCTACGAGCAGTACTTC
CASSQDIVRDGPYEQYF
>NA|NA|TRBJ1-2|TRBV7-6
TGTGCCAGCAGCGAGTCCGGGGGGACCTATGGCTACACCTTC
CASSESGGTYGYTF
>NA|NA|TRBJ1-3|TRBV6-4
TGTGCCAGCAGTGACGGGGGGGGCTCTGGAAACACCATATATTTT
CASSDGGGSGNTIYF
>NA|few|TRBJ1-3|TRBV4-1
TGCGCCAGCAGCCAAGTAGGCGGATTCTCTGGAAACACCATATATTTT
CASSQVGGFSGNTIYF
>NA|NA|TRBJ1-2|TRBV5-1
TGCGCCAGCAGCTTGGATGGGGGACCTAACTATGGCTACACCTTC
CASSLDGGPNYGYTF
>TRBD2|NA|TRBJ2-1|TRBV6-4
TGTGCCAGCAGTGACTCTGCTAGCGGGGGCAATGAGCAGTTCTTC
CASSDSASGGNEQFF
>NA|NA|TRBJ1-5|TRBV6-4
TGTGCCAGCAGTGACAGGGGCAATCAGCCCCAGCATTTT
CASSDRGNQPQHF
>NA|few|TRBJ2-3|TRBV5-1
TGCGCCAGCAGCTTAGATGGAGCTTCGGGAGATACGCAGTATTTT
CASSLDGASGDTQYF
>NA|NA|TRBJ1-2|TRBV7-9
TGTGCCAGCAGACCCGGAGCTTCTAACTATGGCTACACCTTC
CASRPGASNYGYTF
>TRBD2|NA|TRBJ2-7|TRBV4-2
TGTGCCAGCAGCCAACAAGCGGGGGTCTCCTACGAGCAGTACTTC
CASSQQAGVSYEQYF
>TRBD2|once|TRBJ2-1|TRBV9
TGTGCCAGCAGCGTAGAGTCTGCGGGGGGGTTGTTTTTAGGTAGCAATGAGCAGTTCTTC
CASSVESAGGLFLGSNEQFF
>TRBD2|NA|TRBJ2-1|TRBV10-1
TGCGCCAGCAGTGAGTCGACTAGCGGGGGGAATGAGCAGTTCTTC
CASSESTSGGNEQFF
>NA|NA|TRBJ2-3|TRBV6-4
TGTGCCAGCAGTGATTCACAGAGCACAGATACGCAGTATTTT
CASSDSQSTDTQYF
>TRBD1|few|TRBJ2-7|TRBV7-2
TGTGCCAGCAGCTTAGCCGGACAGGGGGCGGACATATTCTACGAGCAGTACTTC
CASSLAGQGADIFYEQYF
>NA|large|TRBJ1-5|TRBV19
TGTGCCAGTAGTATACTGTTCAATCAGCCCCAGCATTTT
CASSILFNQPQHF
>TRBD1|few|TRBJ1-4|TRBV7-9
TGTGCCAGCAGCTTGGGGACAGAACTAGAAAAACTGTTTTTT
CASSLGTELEKLFF
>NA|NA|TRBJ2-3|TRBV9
TGTGCCAGCAGCAATGGGGGGATGGCAGATACGCAGTATTTT
CASSNGGMADTQYF
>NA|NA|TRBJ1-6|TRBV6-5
TGTGCCAGCAGTTCGGACACGAGCTCCTATAATTCACCCCTCCACTTT
CASSSDTSSYNSPLHF